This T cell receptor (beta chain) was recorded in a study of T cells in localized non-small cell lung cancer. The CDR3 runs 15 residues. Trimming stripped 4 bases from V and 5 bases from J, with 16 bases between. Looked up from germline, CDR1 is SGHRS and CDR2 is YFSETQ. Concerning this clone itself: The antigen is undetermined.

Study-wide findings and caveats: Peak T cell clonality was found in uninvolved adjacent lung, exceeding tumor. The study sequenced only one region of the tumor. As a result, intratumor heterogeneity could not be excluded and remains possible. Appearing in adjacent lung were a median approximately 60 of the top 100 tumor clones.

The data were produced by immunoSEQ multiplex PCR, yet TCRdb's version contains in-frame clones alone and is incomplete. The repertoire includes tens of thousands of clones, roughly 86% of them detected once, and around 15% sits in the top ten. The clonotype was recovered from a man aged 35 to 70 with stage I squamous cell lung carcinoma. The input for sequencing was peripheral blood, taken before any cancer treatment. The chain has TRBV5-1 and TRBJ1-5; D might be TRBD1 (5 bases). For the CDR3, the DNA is TGCGCCAGCAGCGGGGGATTAAATGGCGATCAGCCCCAGCATTTT. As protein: CASSGGLNGDQPQHF.